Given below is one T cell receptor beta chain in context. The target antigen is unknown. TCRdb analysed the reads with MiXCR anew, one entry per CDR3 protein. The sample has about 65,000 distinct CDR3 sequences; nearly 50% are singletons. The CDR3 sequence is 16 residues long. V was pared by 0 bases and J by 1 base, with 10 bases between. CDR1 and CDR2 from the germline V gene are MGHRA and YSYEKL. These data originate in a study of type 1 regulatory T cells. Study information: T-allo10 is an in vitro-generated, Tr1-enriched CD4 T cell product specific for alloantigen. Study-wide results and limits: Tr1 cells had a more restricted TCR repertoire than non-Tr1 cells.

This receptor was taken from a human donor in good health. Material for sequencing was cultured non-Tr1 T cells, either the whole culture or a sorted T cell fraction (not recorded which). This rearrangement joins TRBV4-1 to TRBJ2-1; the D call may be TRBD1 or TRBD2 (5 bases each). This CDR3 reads CASSQERWGSYNEQFF. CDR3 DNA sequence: TGCGCCAGCAGCCAAGAGAGATGGGGGTCCTACAATGAGCAGTTCTTC.